The T cell receptor (beta chain) described here comes from a study of metastatic and nonmetastatic thyroid tumors. Study context: Repertoires of blood and of tissue (tumor or nodule) from malignant and benign thyroid patients were compared. Study-wide findings and caveats: Significantly higher TCR beta diversity was reportedly seen in malignant thyroid tumors than benign nodules, in blood and tumor.

Patients had received no treatment of any kind before thyroid surgery. This clone was counted many times. Its antigen is as yet unknown. Original analysis: The distant-metastasis classifier for papillary thyroid cancer was built from CDR3 differences across clinicopathological groups. TCRdb called clones again from the PCR reads with MiXCR. It is TCRdb's table, rather than the study itself, that gives the V and J calls and clone size. This sample has about 24,000 clones, with about 21% found just once. Trimming removed 3 bases from V and 7 bases from J; junction bases left unmatched: 5. The germline V gene encodes CDR1 SGDLS and CDR2 YYNGEE. This CDR3 is built from 15 residues.

The chain recombines TRBV9 with TRBJ1-6; 9 bases match TRBD1. The sequence was collected from a male donor with papillary thyroid cancer or a benign thyroid nodule (not recorded which). Some clones in this sample may be carry-over from other donors' samples. Source material: blood. CDR3 region: CASSAGQGLNSPLHF. The CDR3 DNA sequence: TGTGCCAGCAGCGCCGGACAGGGGCTAAATTCACCCCTCCACTTT.